This T cell receptor (beta chain) emerged from a study of blood T cells in healthy people across ages. Only a few counts were recorded for this clonotype. Collection of approximately 9.3 milliliters of peripheral blood was performed for each donor. Each sample provided at least 5 micrograms of extracted total RNA. The length of the CDR3 is 16 residues. Germline CDR1 and CDR2: MDHEN and SYDVKM. J gave up 6 bases and V 6 bases, and 14 bases lay outside the gene matches. Through a sample-barcoded 5' primer and a J-beta primer mix, a second PCR was run for roughly 6 to 12 cycles. A template-switch adaptor that had 12 random nucleotides put a tag on each cDNA molecule. MiXCR was run by TCRdb on the 5' RACE reads, yielding one entry per CDR3 protein. The sample includes around 1.1 million distinct CDR3 sequences, 35% to 40% of them seen just once.

The chain is built from TRBV28 and TRBJ2-3; 8 bases are shared with TRBD2. Material: blood. The origin of this receptor is a man between 18 and 29 years old in good health. The CDR3 here is CASREAGDKYTDTQYF. The CDR3 bases are TGTGCCAGCAGAGAAGCGGGGGACAAATACACGGATACGCAGTATTTT. The whole variable domain, remainder taken from reference TRBV28 and TRBJ2-3, is DVKVTQSSRYLVKRTGEKVFLECVQDMDHENMFWYRQDPGLGLRLIYFSYDVKMKEKGDIPEGYSVSREKKERFSLILESASTNQTSMYLCASREAGDKYTDTQYFGPGTRLTVL.